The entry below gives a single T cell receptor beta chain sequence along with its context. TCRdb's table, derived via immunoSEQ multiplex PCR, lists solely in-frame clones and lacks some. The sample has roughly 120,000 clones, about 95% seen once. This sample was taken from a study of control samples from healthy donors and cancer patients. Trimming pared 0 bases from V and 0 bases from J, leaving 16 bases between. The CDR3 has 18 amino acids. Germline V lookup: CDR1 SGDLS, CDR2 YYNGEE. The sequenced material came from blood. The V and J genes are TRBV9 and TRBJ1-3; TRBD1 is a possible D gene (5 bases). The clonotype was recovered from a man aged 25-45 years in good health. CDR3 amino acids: CASSVGRGRQISGNTIYF. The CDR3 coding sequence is TGTGCCAGCAGCGTAGGTCGGGGGAGGCAGATCTCTGGAAACACCATATATTTT.